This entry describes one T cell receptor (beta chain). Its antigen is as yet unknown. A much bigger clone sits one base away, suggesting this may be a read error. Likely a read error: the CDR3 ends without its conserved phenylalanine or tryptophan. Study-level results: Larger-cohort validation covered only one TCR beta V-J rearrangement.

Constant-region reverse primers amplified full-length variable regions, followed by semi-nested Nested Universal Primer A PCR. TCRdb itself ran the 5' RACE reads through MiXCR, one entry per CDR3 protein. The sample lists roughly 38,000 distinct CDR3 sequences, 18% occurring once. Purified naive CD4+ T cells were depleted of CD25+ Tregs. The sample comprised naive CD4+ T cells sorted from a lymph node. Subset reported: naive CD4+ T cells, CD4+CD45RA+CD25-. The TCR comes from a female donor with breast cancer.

CDR3 bases: TGCAGCGTCCAGGCACGTCCTAACACCGGGGAGCTGTTTTCT. Amino acid sequence: CSVQARPNTGELFS. This chain connects TRBV29-1 to TRBJ2-2; D is unresolved. The CDR3 is 14 amino acids. Looked up from germline, CDR1 is SQVTM and CDR2 is ANQGSEA. The ends were cut back, 6 bases at V and 2 bases at J, with 13 bases in the middle.